This TCR beta chain is drawn from a study of brain T cells in children with intractable seizures. Profiling relied on immunoSEQ multiplex PCR, and the TCRdb table lists in-frame clones only, not all of them. The sample carries tens of thousands of clones, approximately 94% recorded once. The sequenced cases were selected for having the highest brain T cell transcript signatures. Pre-surgery treatment included at least one anti-epileptic drug. Germline V gene sequence: CDR1 KGHSH, CDR2 LQKENI. The CDR3 totals 17 residues. Trimming pared 0 bases from V and 0 bases from J, leaving 14 bases between. This clonotype was sampled from a boy aged 10-17 years with focal cortical dysplasia and intractable seizures. The sequencing here drew on peripheral blood, taken at surgery. The chain joins TRBV18 to TRBJ1-2; no firm D call. Here the CDR3 reads CASSPPNSLGANYGYTF. The DNA for the CDR3 is TGTGCCAGCTCACCACCTAATTCCCTCGGGGCTAACTATGGCTACACCTTC. Full variable domain (outside the CDR3, taken from reference TRBV18 and TRBJ1-2): NAGVMQNPRHLVRRRGQEARLRCSPMKGHSHVYWYRQLPEEGLKFMVYLQKENIIDESGMPKERFSAEFPKEGPSILRIQQVVRGDSAAYFCASSPPNSLGANYGYTFGSGTRLTVV.